These 11 T cell receptor beta chains came from one sample sequenced in a study of blood T cell repertoires in COVID-19. Some clones are missing from TCRdb's copy, which holds only in-frame ones; the method was immunoSEQ multiplex PCR. The table lists tens of thousands of clones, about 86% of them singletons. The sequencing sample was made of peripheral blood. The receptor set was obtained from a man aged 45-65 years with acute or convalescent COVID-19.

The J gene is TRBJ2-3, the V gene TRBV14; tentative D call: TRBD2 (7 bases). The V and J ends lost 4 bases and 0 bases respectively, with 14 bases between them. From germline, CDR1 is SGHDN and CDR2 FVKESK. CDR3 size: 16 residues. In DNA form, the CDR3 reads TGTGCCAGCAGCCGTATCCCGGGGGGCAGCACAGATACGCAGTATTTT. Translated, it gives CASSRIPGGSTDTQYF.

The chain joins TRBV6-2 or TRBV6-3 to TRBJ2-2, with TRBD2 matching over 7 bases. With 0 bases clipped from V and 4 bases from J, the junction kept 14 bases outside the gene matches. This CDR3 contains 19 residues. CDR1 is MNHEY and CDR2 is SVGEGT in the germline V gene. DNA for the CDR3: TGTGCCAGCAGTTACTCGACTTCACTTGGCGGGAGTTTCACCGGGGAGCTGTTTTTT. This sequence encodes CASSYSTSLGGSFTGELFF.

The CDR3: CASSLAPGLATDTQYF. The CDR3, as DNA: TGTGCCAGCAGCTTAGCCCCGGGACTAGCTACAGATACGCAGTATTTT. The chain employs TRBV11-2 and TRBJ2-3; TRBD2 agrees at 9 bases. CDR1 and CDR2 (germline): SGHAT, FQNNGV. The CDR3 sequence is 16 residues long. J lost 3 bases, V lost 1 base, and 5 bases had no gene match.

This sequence joins TRBV4-1 and TRBJ2-1; D remains unclear. The ends were cut back, 1 base at V and 3 bases at J, with 10 bases in the middle. The length of the CDR3 is 15 residues. The germline V gene encodes CDR1 MGHRA and CDR2 YSYEKL. The CDR3 bases are TGCGCCAGCAGCCAAGTGGCGGAAAACTACAATGAGCAGTTCTTC. Translating gives CASSQVAENYNEQFF.

This chain joins TRBV28 and TRBJ1-1, with D unclear. Per germline, CDR1 MDHEN and CDR2 SYDVKM. This CDR3 contains 14 residues. V was clipped by 4 bases and J by 5 bases, with 14 bases between them. The CDR3 DNA reads TGTGCCAGCAGTTCCTATCGAGCACGAACTGAAGCTTTCTTT. This encodes CASSSYRARTEAFF.

The V and J genes are TRBV7-2 and TRBJ2-2; tentatively, D is TRBD1 (6 bases). The V end was cut by 1 base, the J end by 6 bases, with 9 bases between. Germline values: CDR1 SGHTA, CDR2 FQGNSA. The CDR3 spans 14 residues. The chain's CDR3 is CASSLGQGSGELFF. The CDR3 DNA is TGTGCCAGCAGCTTAGGTCAGGGGTCCGGGGAGCTGTTTTTT.

The V gene is TRBV30, the J gene TRBJ2-7; tentative D call: TRBD2 (5 bases). Trimming shortened V by 0 bases and J by 3 bases, and 15 bases separated the two germline ends. The CDR3 length is 15 residues. Germline V gene sequence: CDR1 GTSNPN, CDR2 SVGIG (reference sequence). CDR3 DNA: TGTGCCTGGAGTGTACAAGACTCCCGGGACTACGAGCAGTACTTC. Amino acid sequence: CAWSVQDSRDYEQYF.

The chain carries TRBV19 and TRBJ1-5; 7 bases map to TRBD1. The CDR3 contains 16 residues. Unmatched junction bases numbered 11, after V lost 5 bases and J lost 4 bases. Germline V gene sequence: CDR1 LNHDA, CDR2 SQIVND (reference sequence). CDR3 residues: CASSAGYRQGNQPQHF. In DNA form, the CDR3 reads TGTGCCAGTAGTGCCGGCTATAGACAGGGAAATCAGCCCCAGCATTTT.

The chain couples TRBV25-1 to TRBJ2-1; 9 bases are a match to TRBD1. V was pared by 0 bases and J by 8 bases, with 5 bases of the junction left unmatched. The CDR3 is 15 amino acids. Germline CDR1 MGHDK, CDR2 SYGVNS. In nucleotides, the CDR3 is TGTGCCAGCAGTGAATATACAGGGGGCTATTATGAGCAGTTCTTC. It specifies CASSEYTGGYYEQFF.

The chain joins TRBV24-1 to TRBJ2-6; 10 nucleotides align to TRBD2. V lost 6 bases, J lost 0 bases, and 7 bases stayed unmatched. The CDR3 consists of 18 residues. Germline assignment: CDR1 KGHDR and CDR2 SFDVKD. The CDR3 bases are TGTGCCACCAGTCAAGGACTAGCGGAATTCTCTGGGGCCAACGTCCTGACTTTC. Translated: CATSQGLAEFSGANVLTF.

Only one count was recorded for this clone. The genes are TRBV28 and TRBJ2-7; the match to TRBD2 covers 7 bases. Losses at the gene ends were 11 bases for V and 6 bases for J; bases not matched to a gene: 10. In germline, CDR1 is MDHEN, CDR2 SYDVKM. The CDR3 is 12 residues long. The CDR3 spells CAGRPPGGEQYF. Here the CDR3 DNA reads TGTGCCGGACGCCCGCCGGGGGGCGAGCAGTACTTC.